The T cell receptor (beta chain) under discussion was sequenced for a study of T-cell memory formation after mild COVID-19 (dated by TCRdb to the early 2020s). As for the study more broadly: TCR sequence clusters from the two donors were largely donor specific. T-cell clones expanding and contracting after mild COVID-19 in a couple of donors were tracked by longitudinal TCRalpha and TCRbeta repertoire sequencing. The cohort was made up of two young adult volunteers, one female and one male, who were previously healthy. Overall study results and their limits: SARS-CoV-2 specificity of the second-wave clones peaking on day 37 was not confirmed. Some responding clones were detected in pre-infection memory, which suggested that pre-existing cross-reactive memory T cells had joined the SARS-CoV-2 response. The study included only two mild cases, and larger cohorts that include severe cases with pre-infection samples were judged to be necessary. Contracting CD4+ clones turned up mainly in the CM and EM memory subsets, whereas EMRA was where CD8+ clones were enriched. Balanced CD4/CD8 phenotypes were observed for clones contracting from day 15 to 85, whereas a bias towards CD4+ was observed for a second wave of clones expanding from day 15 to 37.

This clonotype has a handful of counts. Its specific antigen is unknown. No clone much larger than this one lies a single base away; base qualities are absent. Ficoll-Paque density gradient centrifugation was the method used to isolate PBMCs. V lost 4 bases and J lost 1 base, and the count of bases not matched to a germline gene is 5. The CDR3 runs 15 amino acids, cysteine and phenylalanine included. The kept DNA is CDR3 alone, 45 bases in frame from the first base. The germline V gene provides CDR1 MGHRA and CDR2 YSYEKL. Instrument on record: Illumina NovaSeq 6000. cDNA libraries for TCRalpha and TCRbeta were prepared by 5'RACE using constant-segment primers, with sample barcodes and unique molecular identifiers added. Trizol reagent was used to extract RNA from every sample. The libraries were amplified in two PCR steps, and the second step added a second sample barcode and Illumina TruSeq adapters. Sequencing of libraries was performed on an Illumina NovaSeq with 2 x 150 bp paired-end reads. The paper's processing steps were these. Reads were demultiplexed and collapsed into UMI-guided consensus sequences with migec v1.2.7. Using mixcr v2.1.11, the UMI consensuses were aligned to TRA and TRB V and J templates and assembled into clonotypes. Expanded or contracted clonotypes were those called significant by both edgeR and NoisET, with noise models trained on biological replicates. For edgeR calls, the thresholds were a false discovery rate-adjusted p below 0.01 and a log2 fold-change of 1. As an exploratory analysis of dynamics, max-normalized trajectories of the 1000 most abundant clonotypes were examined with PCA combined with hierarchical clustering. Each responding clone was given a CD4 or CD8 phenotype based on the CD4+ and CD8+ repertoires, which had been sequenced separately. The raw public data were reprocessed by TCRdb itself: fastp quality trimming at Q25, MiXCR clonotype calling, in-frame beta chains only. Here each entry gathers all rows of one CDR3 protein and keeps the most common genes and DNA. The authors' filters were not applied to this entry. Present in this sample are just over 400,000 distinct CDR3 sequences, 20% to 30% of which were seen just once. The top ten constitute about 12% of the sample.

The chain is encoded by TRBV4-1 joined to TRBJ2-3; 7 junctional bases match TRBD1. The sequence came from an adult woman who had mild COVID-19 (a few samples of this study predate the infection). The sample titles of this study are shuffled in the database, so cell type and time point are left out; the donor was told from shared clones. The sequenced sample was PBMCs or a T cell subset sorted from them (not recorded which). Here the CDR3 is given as CASSRSDRGTDTQYF. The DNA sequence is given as TGCGCCAGCAGCCGATCTGACAGGGGCACAGATACGCAGTATTTT.